This T cell receptor (beta chain) was documented in a study of blood T cell repertoires in COVID-19. On the study more broadly: Whether acute or convalescent, the COVID-19 samples came from the United States, Italy and Spain.

Participants' own reports of clinical history determined their cohort assignment. Either two negative PCRs, clearance, or symptom resolution qualified Cohort 3 donors as recovered. The method was immunoSEQ multiplex PCR; TCRdb's version includes in-frame clones alone and lacks a portion of them. The data hold hundreds of thousands of clones, with roughly nine tenths observed a single time. V shed 3 bases and J 2 bases; nucleotides not matched to a gene: 9. The CDR3 runs to 18 residues. Germline lookup yields CDR1 SGDLS and CDR2 YYNGEE. This clone has a single count. This receptor was obtained from a woman aged 55-70 years who had recovered from COVID-19. Sequenced: PBMCs or T cells enriched from blood (not recorded which). V usage is TRBV9 and J usage is TRBJ2-3, with 13 bases matching TRBD2. The CDR3 DNA sequence: TGTGCCAGCAGCGCCTCGGGACTAGCGGGATTTTACACAGATACGCAGTATTTT. Translating gives CASSASGLAGFYTDTQYF.